The clone carrying this T cell receptor beta chain was seen more than once but under ten times. This sample was included in a study of blood T cell repertoires in COVID-19. About the research overall: There were acute and convalescent COVID-19 samples, and they came from the United States, Italy and Spain. From T cells, B-cell-depleted T cells, or PBMCs came the material, which was cDNA or gDNA.

TCRdb keeps only in-frame clones here, not all; method: immunoSEQ multiplex PCR. The data hold 120,000 or so clones, with about two thirds observed a single time. The CDR3 contains 14 residues. Per the germline V gene, CDR1 is MNHEY and CDR2 is SMNVEV (reference sequence). The germline V and J ends were trimmed by 6 bases and 9 bases, with 18 bases remaining between them. The TCR sequence derives from a human donor with acute or convalescent COVID-19. The donor label of this sample is uncertain. Sequencing used peripheral blood. J is TRBJ1-5 and V is TRBV27; D is perhaps TRBD1 (5 bases). CDR3 bases: TGTGCCAGCAGCTCCTCTGGGGCTCCGGGGCCCCAGCATTTT. Protein sequence: CASSSSGAPGPQHF.